This TCR beta chain was identified in a study of CD8 T cells in ankylosing spondylitis. V shed 3 bases and J shed 10 bases, with 17 bases lying between them. This CDR3 is built from 14 residues. Germline CDR1 MDHEN, CDR2 SYDVKM. The study, taken as a whole, reports: Both synovial fluid and blood in reactive arthritis had previously been reported to carry some motif variants. A TCR beta motif of under 10 highly homologous variants appeared characteristic of ankylosing spondylitis blood.

Details on this clonotype: The antigen remains unidentified.

Using its own MiXCR run on the 5' RACE reads, TCRdb lists one record per CDR3 protein. The table has more than 300,000 distinct CDR3 sequences, roughly 8% seen once; the top ten hold more than 12%. The sequencing sample was made of blood, either unsorted or a sorted T cell fraction (not recorded which). The gene calls are TRBV28 and TRBJ2-3; D is unresolved. This TCR derives from a male donor with ankylosing spondylitis. The CDR3 spells CASSFLRVRSAQYF. CDR3 sequence (DNA): TGTGCCAGCAGTTTTCTCCGAGTACGGTCGGCGCAGTATTTT.